Following are 23 T cell receptor beta chains from one sample sequenced in a study of blood T cell repertoires in COVID-19. TCRdb's table, derived via immunoSEQ multiplex PCR, lists solely in-frame clones and lacks some. Among about 220,000 clones listed, 80% to 90% were seen once. The sequenced material came from peripheral blood. These receptors were collected from an older woman who had recovered from COVID-19.

This chain joins TRBV5-1 and TRBJ2-3, with a weak D call TRBD1 (6 bases). Looked up from germline, CDR1 is SGHRS and CDR2 is YFSETQ. The CDR3 length is 15 residues. V lost 4 bases, J lost 2 bases, and 14 bases lay in between. In DNA, the CDR3 is TGCGCCAGCAGCAACCCACAGGGAGACACAGATACGCAGTATTTT. Protein product: CASSNPQGDTDTQYF.

The chain has TRBV9 and TRBJ2-2; D is possibly TRBD2 (5 bases). Germline CDR1 SGDLS, CDR2 YYNGEE. Trimming cost V 0 bases and J 8 bases, with 11 bases left between them. The CDR3 is 14 amino acids. The CDR3 DNA is TGTGCCAGCAGCGTAGCTACTAGAGAGGGGGAGCTGTTTTTT. Protein product: CASSVATREGELFF.

Only one count was recorded for this clone. The chain recombines TRBV28 with TRBJ2-1; a possible D gene is TRBD2 (6 bases). The CDR3 has 12 amino acids. V dropped 6 bases and J dropped 8 bases, with 11 bases sitting between them. The germline V gene encodes CDR1 MDHEN and CDR2 SYDVKM. The CDR3 nucleotides read TGTGCCAGCAGCCAGGGCGGGGATGAGCAGTTCTTC. It encodes CASSQGGDEQFF.

The chain is built from TRBV6-5 and TRBJ1-4, with TRBD1 as a possible D gene (6 bases). The V gene's germline CDR1 is MNHEY and CDR2 SVGAGI. The CDR3 totals 14 residues. Deletions cut 2 bases from V and 3 bases from J, with 7 bases between. The DNA for the CDR3 is TGTGCCAGCAGTTACCAGGGGCCTAATGAAAAACTGTTTTTT. Its protein product is CASSYQGPNEKLFF.

The chain's CDR3 is CASRGLVEASSGNTIYF. As DNA, the CDR3 is TGTGCCAGCAGGGGCCTGGTGGAGGCATCCAGCGGAAACACCATATATTTT. The V and J genes are TRBV2 and TRBJ1-3, with no clear D. Germline V lookup: CDR1 SNHLY, CDR2 FYNNEI. With 6 bases removed from V and 4 bases from J, the gap between germline ends came to 22 bases. The CDR3 has 17 amino acids.

This clone has only a few counts. V usage is TRBV5-1 and J usage is TRBJ2-3, with 10 bases identical to TRBD2. This CDR3 is built from 16 residues. V gave up 0 bases and J gave up 3 bases; unmatched junction bases: 4. Per germline, CDR1 SGHRS and CDR2 YFSETQ. This CDR3 reads CASSLVGLAVTDTQYF. DNA of the CDR3: TGCGCCAGCAGCTTGGTCGGACTAGCGGTAACAGATACGCAGTATTTT.

This clone was found many times. The chain links TRBV2 to TRBJ2-7, with 7 bases matching TRBD1. CDR3 length: 14 amino acids. J lost 1 base, V lost 4 bases, and 4 bases had no gene match. Germline values: CDR1 SNHLY, CDR2 FYNNEI. CDR3 sequence: CASSAGGQSYEQYF. CDR3 nucleotide sequence: TGTGCCAGCAGTGCTGGGGGACAGTCCTACGAGCAGTACTTC.

J is TRBJ1-2 and V is TRBV25-1; 7 nucleotides align to TRBD1. Trimming at V came to 6 bases and at J to 2 bases, leaving 6 bases not matched to a gene. The CDR3 spans 14 residues. Germline V gene data show CDR1 as MGHDK and CDR2 as SYGVNS. The CDR3 reads CASRPDRMNYGYTF. DNA of the CDR3: TGTGCCAGCAGACCGGACAGGATGAACTATGGCTACACCTTC.

This clone was counted once. The chain couples TRBV29-1 to TRBJ2-6, with D perhaps TRBD2 (6 bases). Trimming stripped 4 bases from V and 4 bases from J, with 11 bases between. Germline lookup yields CDR1 SQVTM and CDR2 ANQGSEA. This CDR3 spans 14 amino acids. CDR3 DNA sequence: TGCAGCGTTGGAGAGGGAGGAGGGGCCAACGTCCTGACTTTC. It specifies CSVGEGGGANVLTF.

The chain couples TRBV9 to TRBJ2-1, with unresolved D. Between the trimmed V and J ends, which lost 3 bases and 8 bases, there was a span of 9 bases. The germline V gene has CDR1 SGDLS and CDR2 YYNGEE. The CDR3 spans 12 residues. CDR3 sequence: CASSAQAYEQFF. In DNA, the CDR3 is TGTGCCAGCAGCGCTCAGGCCTATGAGCAGTTCTTC.

This CDR3 reads CAWSVQVFSGGNTGELFF. The CDR3 coding sequence is TGTGCCTGGAGTGTACAAGTATTTAGCGGGGGGAACACCGGGGAGCTGTTTTTT. The chain links TRBV30 to TRBJ2-2, with 9 bases identical to TRBD2. The length of the CDR3 is 18 residues. The ends lost 0 bases at V and 1 base at J; junction bases unmatched: 9. CDR1 is GTSNPN, CDR2 SVGIG, per germline (reference sequence).

The table lists this clone with a few counts. The chain employs TRBV11-2 and TRBJ2-5; D might be TRBD1 (7 bases). The germline V and J ends were trimmed by 7 bases and 5 bases, with 20 bases remaining between them. This CDR3 is 15 amino acids long. Germline loops: CDR1 SGHAT, CDR2 FQNNGV. The CDR3 DNA follows: TGTGCCAGCAACAAGGGGGCAGGGAGCGGGGAGACCCAGTACTTC. Translated, it gives CASNKGAGSGETQYF.

The V call is TRBV30, the J call TRBJ2-2; maybe TRBD1 (7 bases). The CDR3 contains 15 residues. With 5 bases removed from V and 0 bases from J, the gap between germline ends came to 13 bases. Per the germline V gene, CDR1 is GTSNPN and CDR2 is SVGIG (reference sequence). CDR3 DNA: TGTGCCTGGGGGGGGACAGTCGCGAACACCGGGGAGCTGTTTTTT. Protein sequence: CAWGGTVANTGELFF.

The V and J genes are TRBV5-1 and TRBJ2-7; weak D call: TRBD1 (5 bases). CDR1 is SGHRS, CDR2 YFSETQ, per germline. The CDR3 loop spans 14 amino acids. Trimming removed 0 bases at V and 7 bases at J, with 14 bases between. Here the CDR3 reads CASSLGDQGLEQYF. CDR3 coding DNA: TGCGCCAGCAGCTTGGGAGACCAGGGATTGGAGCAGTACTTC.

The rearrangement uses TRBV5-4 and TRBJ1-1; a weak D match, TRBD1 (6 bases). Trimming left V 4 bases short and J 1 base short, with 11 bases between. The V gene's germline CDR1 is SGHNT and CDR2 YYREEE (reference sequence). This CDR3 contains 14 residues. For the CDR3, the DNA is TGTGCCAGCAGCGGGAAGACAGGGAACACTGAAGCTTTCTTT. This translates into CASSGKTGNTEAFF.

The chain uses TRBV5-1 and TRBJ2-7; perhaps TRBD2 as D (5 bases). V was clipped by 4 bases and J by 2 bases, with 10 bases between them. CDR1 and CDR2 from the germline V gene are SGHRS and YFSETQ. The CDR3 has 13 amino acids. The CDR3 DNA is TGCGCCAGCAGCCGGACGGGAACCTACGAGCAGTACTTC. As protein: CASSRTGTYEQYF.

This chain connects TRBV6-2 or TRBV6-3 to TRBJ1-1; TRBD1 might be the D (6 bases). CDR1 is MNHEY and CDR2 is SVGEGT in the germline V gene. The V and J ends lost 0 bases and 4 bases respectively, with 9 bases between them. There are 14 residues in the CDR3. DNA of the CDR3: TGTGCCAGCAGTTACTCAGGGGGTGTCACTGAAGCTTTCTTT. Encoded protein: CASSYSGGVTEAFF.

This chain connects TRBV7-9 to TRBJ2-5; 7 bases line up with TRBD2. The CDR3 has 16 amino acids. The germline V gene has CDR1 SEHNR and CDR2 FQNEAQ (reference sequence). The trim removed 4 bases at V and 5 bases at J, leaving 13 bases unmatched. CDR3 in DNA: TGTGCCAGCAGCTCCCCCCCCCAGCGGGGATGGGAGACCCAGTACTTC. It translates to CASSSPPQRGWETQYF.

V is TRBV7-2 and J is TRBJ2-1; 8 bases map to TRBD2. Germline V CDR1 and CDR2: SGHTA, FQGNSA. V was clipped by 4 bases and J by 8 bases; unmatched bases: 16. The length of the CDR3 is 17 residues. The CDR3 reads CASSSERGSGVRDEQFF. CDR3 bases: TGTGCCAGCAGCTCCGAGAGGGGTAGCGGGGTAAGGGATGAGCAGTTCTTC. The entire variable domain, with the rest obtained from reference TRBV7-2 and TRBJ2-1, is as follows: GAGVSQSPSNKVTEKGKDVELRCDPISGHTALYWYRQSLGQGLEFLIYFQGNSAPDKSGLPSDRFSAERTGGSVSTLTIQRTQQEDSAVYLCASSSERGSGVRDEQFFGPGTRLTVL.

The J gene is TRBJ2-2, the V gene TRBV27, with 11 bases matching TRBD1. V dropped 5 bases and J dropped 4; count of bases not matched to a gene: 3. The CDR3 extends over 15 amino acids. The germline V gene has CDR1 MNHEY and CDR2 SMNVEV (reference sequence). DNA for the CDR3: TGTGCCAGCAGTCGGGACAGGGGGGCCACCGGGGAGCTGTTTTTT. Encoded protein: CASSRDRGATGELFF.

The genes are TRBV5-1 and TRBJ2-3, with 8 bases identical to TRBD1. The germline gives CDR1 SGHRS, CDR2 YFSETQ. V shed 4 bases and J 0 bases; nucleotides not matched to a gene: 7. The length of the CDR3 is 16 residues. The CDR3 sequence: CASSPHRTGSTDTQYF. CDR3 nucleotide sequence: TGCGCCAGCAGCCCACACCGGACAGGGAGCACAGATACGCAGTATTTT.

V gene TRBV10-3 combines with J gene TRBJ1-5, with D hard to call. The CDR3 runs 15 residues. Germline CDR1 reads ENHRY; CDR2 reads SYGVKD. Trimming removed 10 bases at V and 0 bases at J, with 16 bases between. In DNA form, the CDR3 reads TGTGCCACCAGAGATGGGCCAACTAGCAATCAGCCCCAGCATTTT. It translates to CATRDGPTSNQPQHF.

The chain uses TRBV6-5 and TRBJ2-7, with TRBD2 matching 10 bases. There are 13 residues in the CDR3. Germline V gene sequence: CDR1 MNHEY, CDR2 SVGAGI. Trimming took 5 bases from V and 6 from J; bases not matched to a gene: 4. The CDR3 DNA follows: TGTGCCAGCAGTCCTACTAGCGGGGCCGAGCAGTACTTC. It encodes CASSPTSGAEQYF.